The clone carrying this T cell receptor (beta chain) was picked up one time. Its antigen is not known. Treatment described: oral pan-JAK inhibitor, 5-10 mg twice daily. The data originate from a study of CD8+ T cells in alopecia areata. Extraction of RNA preceded its reverse transcription into cDNA, which served as the sequencing template. Generated by immunoSEQ multiplex PCR, the TCRdb table keeps only in-frame clones and is missing some. The data contain 150,000 to 250,000 clones, 60% to 70% of them singletons. This CDR3 is 14 amino acids long. Per germline, CDR1 GTSNPN and CDR2 SVGIG (reference sequence). V was shortened by 2 bases and J by 4 bases, with 13 bases between the two germline ends. Study findings and constraints: Greater clonality was observed in lesional scalp samples, especially alopecia totalis/universalis, versus normal scalp.

This specimen consisted of CD4+ T cells sorted from blood, obtained at week 4, from a patient treated with tofacitinib. This clonotype was obtained from a human donor with alopecia areata. This chain links TRBV30 with TRBJ2-3, with D perhaps matching TRBD1 (6 bases). The CDR3 here is CAWSLTGTPDTQYF. The CDR3 coding sequence is TGTGCCTGGAGTTTGACAGGTACACCAGATACGCAGTATTTT.